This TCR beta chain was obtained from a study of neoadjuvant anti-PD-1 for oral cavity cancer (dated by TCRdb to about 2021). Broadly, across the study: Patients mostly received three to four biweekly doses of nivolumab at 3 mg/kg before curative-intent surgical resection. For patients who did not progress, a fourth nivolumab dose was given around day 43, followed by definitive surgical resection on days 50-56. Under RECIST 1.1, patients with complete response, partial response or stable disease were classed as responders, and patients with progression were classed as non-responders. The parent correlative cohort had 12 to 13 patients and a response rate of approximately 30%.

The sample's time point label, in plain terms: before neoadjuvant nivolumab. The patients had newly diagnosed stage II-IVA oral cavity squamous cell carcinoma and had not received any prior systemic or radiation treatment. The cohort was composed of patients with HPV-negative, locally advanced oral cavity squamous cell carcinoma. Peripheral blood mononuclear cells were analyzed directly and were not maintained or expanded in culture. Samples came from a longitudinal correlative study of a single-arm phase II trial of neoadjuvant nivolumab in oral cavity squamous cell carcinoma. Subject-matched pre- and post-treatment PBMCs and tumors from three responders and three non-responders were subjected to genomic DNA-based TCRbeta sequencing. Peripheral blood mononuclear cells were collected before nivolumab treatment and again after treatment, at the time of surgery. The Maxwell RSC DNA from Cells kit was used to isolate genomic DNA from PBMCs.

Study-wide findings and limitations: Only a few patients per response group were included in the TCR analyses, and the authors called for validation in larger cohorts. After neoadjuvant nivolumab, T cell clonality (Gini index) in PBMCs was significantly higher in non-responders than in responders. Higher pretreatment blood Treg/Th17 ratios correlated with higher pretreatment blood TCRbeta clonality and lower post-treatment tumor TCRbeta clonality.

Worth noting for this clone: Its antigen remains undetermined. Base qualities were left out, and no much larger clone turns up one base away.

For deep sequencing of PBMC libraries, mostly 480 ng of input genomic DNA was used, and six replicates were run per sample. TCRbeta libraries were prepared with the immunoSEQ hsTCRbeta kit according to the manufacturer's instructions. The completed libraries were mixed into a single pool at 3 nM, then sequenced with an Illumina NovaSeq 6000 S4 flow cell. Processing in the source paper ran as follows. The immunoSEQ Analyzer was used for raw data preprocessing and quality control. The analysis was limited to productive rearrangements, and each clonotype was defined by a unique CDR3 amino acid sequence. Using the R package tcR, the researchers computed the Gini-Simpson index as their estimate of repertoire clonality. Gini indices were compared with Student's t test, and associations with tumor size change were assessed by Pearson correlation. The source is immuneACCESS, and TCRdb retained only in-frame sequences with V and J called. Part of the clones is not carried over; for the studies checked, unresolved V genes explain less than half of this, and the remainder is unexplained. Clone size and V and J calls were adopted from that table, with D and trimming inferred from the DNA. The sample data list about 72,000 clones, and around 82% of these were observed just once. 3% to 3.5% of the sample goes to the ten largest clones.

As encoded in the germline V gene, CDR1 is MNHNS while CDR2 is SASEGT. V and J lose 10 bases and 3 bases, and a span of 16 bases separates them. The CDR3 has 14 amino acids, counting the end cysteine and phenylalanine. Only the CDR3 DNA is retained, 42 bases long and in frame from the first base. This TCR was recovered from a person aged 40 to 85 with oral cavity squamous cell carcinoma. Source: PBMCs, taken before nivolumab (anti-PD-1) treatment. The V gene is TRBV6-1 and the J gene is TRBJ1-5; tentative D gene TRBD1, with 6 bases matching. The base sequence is TGTGCCACCAGCAGGGGAGTTAACAATCAGCCCCAGCATTTT. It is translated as CATSRGVNNQPQHF.